The entry that follows covers one TCR beta chain sequence. The source of the sample is a study of cytomegalovirus exposure and HLA in healthy donors. The PCR was carried out with 60 Vbeta primers and 13 Jbeta primers. The method was immunoSEQ multiplex PCR; TCRdb's version includes in-frame clones alone and lacks a portion of them. Of about 140,000 clones in the sample, 80% were seen once. Donors consisted of healthy bone marrow donors. The specimen was PBMCs. The sequence came from a male donor in good health and CMV-seronegative.

In nucleotides, the CDR3 is TGCGCCAGCAGCTTGGAAAGCCCTAACTATGGCTACACCTTC. It is translated as CASSLESPNYGYTF. V and J are TRBV5-1 and TRBJ1-2, with D unresolved. V was clipped by 0 bases and J by 0 bases, with 6 bases between them. Germline V gene data show CDR1 as SGHRS and CDR2 as YFSETQ. This CDR3 has 14 amino acids.